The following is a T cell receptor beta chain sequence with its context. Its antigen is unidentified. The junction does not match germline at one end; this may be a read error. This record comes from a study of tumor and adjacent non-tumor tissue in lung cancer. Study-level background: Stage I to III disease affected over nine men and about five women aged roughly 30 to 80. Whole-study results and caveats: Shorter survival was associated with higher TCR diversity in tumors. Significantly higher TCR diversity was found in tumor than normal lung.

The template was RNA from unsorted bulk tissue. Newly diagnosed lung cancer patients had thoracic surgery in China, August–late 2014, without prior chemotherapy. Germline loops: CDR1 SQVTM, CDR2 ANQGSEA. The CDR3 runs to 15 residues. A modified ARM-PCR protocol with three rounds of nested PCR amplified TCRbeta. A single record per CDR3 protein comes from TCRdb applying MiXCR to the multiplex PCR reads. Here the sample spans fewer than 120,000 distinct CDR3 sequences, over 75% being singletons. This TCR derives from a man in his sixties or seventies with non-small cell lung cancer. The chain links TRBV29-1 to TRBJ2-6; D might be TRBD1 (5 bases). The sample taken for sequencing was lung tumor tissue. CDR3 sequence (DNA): TGCAGCGTTGAAGACGTTTACTCTGGGGCCAACGTCCTGATTTTC. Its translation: CSVEDVYSGANVLIF. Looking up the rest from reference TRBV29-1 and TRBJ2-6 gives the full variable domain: SAVISQKPSRDICQRGTSLTIQCQVDSQVTMMFWYRQQPGQSLTLIATANQGSEATYESGFVIDKFPISRPNLTFSTLTVSNMSPEDSSIYLCSVEDVYSGANVLIFGAGSRLTVL.